This TCR beta chain was captured in a study of blood T cell repertoires in COVID-19. Germline V CDR1 and CDR2: SGHRS, YFSETQ. V lost 5 bases, J lost 3 bases, and 5 bases stayed unmatched. The CDR3 is made up of 14 amino acids. Libraries were prepared by immunoSEQ multiplex PCR; TCRdb keeps only in-frame clonotypes and omits some of them. The table lists 200,000 to 250,000 clones, roughly 75% of them singletons. Sequenced input: peripheral blood. The sequence was obtained from a woman in her seventies with acute or convalescent COVID-19. This sequence joins TRBV5-1 and TRBJ1-1; 9 bases match TRBD1. CDR3 loop: CASSGRTGDTEAFF. In DNA form, the CDR3 reads TGCGCCAGCAGTGGCCGGACAGGGGACACTGAAGCTTTCTTT. The complete variable domain, with remaining parts taken from reference TRBV5-1 and TRBJ1-1, reads KAGVTQTPRYLIKTRGQQVTLSCSPISGHRSVSWYQQTPGQGLQFLFEYFSETQRNKGNFPGRFSGRQFSNSRSEMNVSTLELGDSALYLCASSGRTGDTEAFFGQGTRLTVV.